This T cell receptor beta chain was recorded in a study of blood T cells in healthy people across ages. For this clonotype: Its antigen is undetermined.

Study-wide points: The fall in TCR beta diversity per million T cells was roughly linear with age.

The donors, aged roughly 6 to 95, were healthy Caucasians from Russia. Each of the donors had 8 to 10 milliliters of peripheral blood drawn into EDTA-treated Vacutainer tubes. Primers used in a second PCR of about 7 to 12 cycles were a sample-barcoded 5' primer and a J-beta primer mix. Every individual sample yielded 2.5 million or more paired-end reads (each containing CDR3). Each CDR3 protein gets one entry after TCRdb re-called the 5' RACE reads with MiXCR. Found here are around 2 million distinct CDR3 sequences, about two fifths of them singletons; the top ten hold more than 20%. The sequenced sample was blood. The sequence came from a human donor in good health.

The CDR3 DNA follows: TGTGCCTGGAGTGTCGGACAGGGGAAACAAGAGACCCAGTACTTC. Its protein is CAWSVGQGKQETQYF. This rearrangement joins TRBV30 to TRBJ2-5; 9 bases map to TRBD1. Germline CDR1 and CDR2: GTSNPN and SVGIG (reference sequence). After removal of 0 bases from V and 2 bases from J, the junction contained 4 bases not matched to a gene. There are 15 residues in the CDR3. Full variable domain (missing parts from reference TRBV30 and TRBJ2-5): SQTIHQWPATLVQPVGSPLSLECTVEGTSNPNLYWYRQAAGRGLQLLFYSVGIGQISSEVPQNLSASRPQDRQFILSSKKLLLSDSGFYLCAWSVGQGKQETQYFGPGTRLLVL.